This T cell receptor (beta chain) was captured in a study of PD-L1 blockade in urothelial cancer. TCRdb's copy holds only in-frame clones and misses some; the assay was immunoSEQ multiplex PCR. The table lists under 55,000 clones, 75% to 90% of them singletons, with about 6% in the top ten. Only one count was recorded for this clone. This sequence originates from a middle-aged man with urothelial cancer. The source material was PBMCs, sampled around atezolizumab (anti-PD-L1) treatment.

The CDR3, as DNA: TGCGCCAGCAGTCCGACTAGCGGGCTGGTCACAGATACGCAGTATTTT. It is translated as CASSPTSGLVTDTQYF. This rearrangement joins TRBV10-2 to TRBJ2-3, with 10 bases that match TRBD2. V dropped 5 bases and J dropped 2; count of bases not matched to a gene: 7. The germline gives CDR1 WSHSY, CDR2 SAAADI. The CDR3 covers 16 residues.